This T cell receptor beta chain is drawn from a study of shared clonotypes between healthy human individuals. Generated by immunoSEQ multiplex PCR, the TCRdb table keeps only in-frame clones and is missing some. The data show 2 million to 2.5 million clones, about 92% seen once. From germline, CDR1 is MNHNY and CDR2 SVGAGI (reference sequence). V gave up 6 bases and J gave up 0 bases; unmatched junction bases: 4. The CDR3 contains 14 residues. Sequencing was done on a sample of naive CD4+ T cells from PBMCs. Regarding subset: CD45RA+ positively selected. This clonotype originated in a man between 18 and 35 years old in good health. Some clones in this sample may be carry-over from other donors' samples. The chain is built from TRBV6-6 and TRBJ1-1; 7 bases match TRBD1. The CDR3 nucleotides are TGTGCCAGCAGCCAGACAGGGCTGAACACTGAAGCTTTCTTT. Translation: CASSQTGLNTEAFF.